These 22 T cell receptor beta chains were sequenced from one sample in a study of blood T cell repertoires in COVID-19 (dated by TCRdb to the early 2020s). Library prep was done by the immunoSEQ multiplex PCR assay. Drawn from immuneACCESS, this table holds only the in-frame rearrangements with V and J called that TCRdb kept. Clones are partly lost; checked studies trace under half to an unresolved V gene and leave the rest unexplained. This sample comprises approximately 220,000 clones, around 86% of them detected only once. Together, the top ten hold 4.4% of the sample. The sequenced sample consisted of peripheral blood. Every receptor here comes from a man between 45 and 60 years old with acute or convalescent COVID-19.

In DNA form, the CDR3 reads TGTGCCAGCAGCCCCACTTGGTCAAGCTCCTACGAGCAGTACTTC. It is translated as CASSPTWSSSYEQYF. V and J are TRBV9 and TRBJ2-7, with D hard to call. This CDR3 has 15 amino acids. Trimming cost V 4 bases and J 0 bases, with 14 bases left between them. In germline, CDR1 is SGDLS, CDR2 YYNGEE.

The chain employs TRBV5-1 and TRBJ2-3; TRBD2 matches 16 bases. The CDR3 is made up of 18 amino acids. The V gene's germline CDR1 is SGHRS and CDR2 YFSETQ. V dropped 2 bases and J dropped 1; count of bases not matched to a gene: 4. The CDR3 bases are TGCGCCAGCAGCTTCCGGGGACTAGCGGGGGGGCGCACAGATACGCAGTATTTT. The encoded protein is CASSFRGLAGGRTDTQYF.

V usage is TRBV29-1 and J usage is TRBJ1-1, with 8 nucleotides matching TRBD1. The CDR3 length is 15 residues. V shed 6 bases and J 0 bases; nucleotides not matched to a gene: 9. CDR1 SQVTM and CDR2 ANQGSEA come from the germline V gene. The chain's CDR3 is CSVTRQGTMNTEAFF. The CDR3 nucleotides are TGCAGCGTGACCAGACAGGGGACGATGAACACTGAAGCTTTCTTT.

This chain connects TRBV19 to TRBJ1-1; D remains unclear. Germline V gene sequence: CDR1 LNHDA, CDR2 SQIVND (reference sequence). CDR3 length equals 13 residues. Trimming left V 5 bases short and J 0 bases short, with 7 bases between. The CDR3 DNA reads as TGTGCCAGTAGTGCATCGGTGAACACTGAAGCTTTCTTT. It translates to CASSASVNTEAFF.

V usage is TRBV14 and J usage is TRBJ1-1, with a possible D match to TRBD1 (5 bases). From germline, CDR1 is SGHDN and CDR2 FVKESK. CDR3 length: 14 residues. V was cut by 6 bases and J by 5 bases, with 16 bases left in between. The CDR3 nucleotides read TGTGCCAGCAGTGACGTCCCGGGGGTGACTGAAGCTTTCTTT. It codes for CASSDVPGVTEAFF.

The rearrangement links TRBV5-1 to TRBJ1-2, with D hard to call. This CDR3 spans 14 amino acids. Germline V gene sequence: CDR1 SGHRS, CDR2 YFSETQ. Trimming left V 5 bases short and J 8 bases short, with 19 bases between. CDR3 sequence: CASSLERDVGGYTF. DNA for the CDR3: TGCGCCAGCAGTCTCGAGAGGGATGTAGGAGGCTACACCTTC.

CDR3 coding DNA: TGCGCCAGCAGCAGGATAGCGGACCAAGAGACCCAGTACTTC. Translation: CASSRIADQETQYF. The chain uses TRBV5-1 and TRBJ2-5; D might be TRBD2 (6 bases). V lost 4 bases, J lost 0 bases, and 10 bases lay in between. The CDR3 length is 14 residues. CDR1 and CDR2 (germline): SGHRS, YFSETQ.

This clone was recorded many times. The gene calls are TRBV19 and TRBJ1-5; no clear D gene. The germline V and J ends were trimmed by 5 bases and 6 bases, with 17 bases remaining between them. Germline CDR1 reads LNHDA; CDR2 reads SQIVND (reference sequence). The CDR3 has 15 residues. The CDR3 sequence: CASSVDPNRVQPQHF. The CDR3 DNA reads TGTGCCAGTAGTGTCGACCCAAATCGGGTTCAGCCCCAGCATTTT.

The chain recombines TRBV11-2 with TRBJ1-6, with 7 bases lining up with TRBD1. The length of the CDR3 is 17 residues. V lost 1 base, J lost 4 bases, and 7 bases stayed unmatched. Germline assignment: CDR1 SGHAT and CDR2 FQNNGV. CDR3 in DNA: TGTGCCAGCAGCTTAGGGGGGCAGGGGGATTATAATTCACCCCTCCACTTT. Translating gives CASSLGGQGDYNSPLHF. The full variable domain, in which reference TRBV11-2 and TRBJ1-6 provide the parts outside the CDR3, is EAGVAQSPRYKIIEKRQSVAFWCNPISGHATLYWYQQILGQGPKLLIQFQNNGVVDDSQLPKDRFSAERLKGVDSTLKIQPAKLEDSAVYLCASSLGGQGDYNSPLHFGNGTRLTVT.

V and J are TRBV5-1 and TRBJ1-1; 7 positions match TRBD1. The CDR3 spans 14 residues. Per germline, CDR1 SGHRS and CDR2 YFSETQ. V dropped 4 bases and J dropped 5; count of bases not matched to a gene: 8. CDR3 nucleotides: TGCGCCAGCAGCCGGACAGGTGGGGGGACTGAAGCTTTCTTT. As protein: CASSRTGGGTEAFF. The full variable domain, in which reference TRBV5-1 and TRBJ1-1 provide the parts outside the CDR3, is KAGVTQTPRYLIKTRGQQVTLSCSPISGHRSVSWYQQTPGQGLQFLFEYFSETQRNKGNFPGRFSGRQFSNSRSEMNVSTLELGDSALYLCASSRTGGGTEAFFGQGTRLTVV.

This chain joins TRBV7-9 and TRBJ2-1, with a possible D match to TRBD1 (5 bases). Germline-derived CDR1 and CDR2 are SEHNR and FQNEAQ (reference sequence). Trimming took off 4 bases at V and 2 bases at J, with 15 bases between the two ends. This CDR3 has 16 residues. The CDR3 region has the DNA TGTGCCAGCAGCTCCGAAGTAGTCAGGGCCTACAATGAGCAGTTCTTC. Translated: CASSSEVVRAYNEQFF.

V is TRBV5-1 and J is TRBJ2-7; 8 bases line up with TRBD1. The germline CDR1 and CDR2 sequences are SGHRS and YFSETQ. V was clipped by 3 bases and J by 2 bases; unmatched bases: 7. The CDR3 extends over 15 amino acids. CDR3 coding DNA: TGCGCCAGCAGCTCCGGGACAGGTCGTACCTACGAGCAGTACTTC. This codes for CASSSGTGRTYEQYF.

The CDR3 protein is CASSSGEGNTGELFF. In DNA, the CDR3 is TGTGCCAGCAGCTCCGGGGAGGGAAACACCGGGGAGCTGTTTTTT. The J gene is TRBJ2-2, the V gene TRBV7-7, with TRBD2 identical over 7 bases. The CDR3 is 15 amino acids. The trim removed 4 bases at V and 2 bases at J, leaving 4 bases unmatched. Looked up from germline, CDR1 is SSHAT and CDR2 is FNYEAQ (reference sequence).

This CDR3 is CASSFRVLNRGKNSPLHF. The CDR3 region has the DNA TGTGCCAGCAGTTTCCGCGTCCTGAACAGGGGAAAAAATTCACCCCTCCACTTT. The J gene is TRBJ1-6, the V gene TRBV27; 7 positions agree with TRBD1. The V gene's germline CDR1 is MNHEY and CDR2 SMNVEV (reference sequence). The CDR3 runs 18 residues. The trim removed 3 bases at V and 7 bases at J, leaving 15 bases unmatched.

The chain is built from TRBV6-5 and TRBJ1-6; D unresolved. CDR1 MNHEY and CDR2 SVGAGI come from the germline V gene. The CDR3 has 14 amino acids. Between the trimmed V and J ends, which lost 0 bases and 10 bases, there was a span of 10 bases. CDR3 in amino acids: CASSYSPRRSPLHF. DNA for the CDR3: TGTGCCAGCAGTTACTCTCCCAGAAGATCACCCCTCCACTTT.

In this sample, this clone turned up once. V and J are TRBV7-2 and TRBJ1-5, with D uncertain. The CDR3 contains 15 residues. Looked up from germline, CDR1 is SGHTA and CDR2 is FQGNSA. V was pared by 3 bases and J by 1 base, with 10 bases between. This CDR3 is CASSFSGRSNQPQHF. DNA of the CDR3: TGTGCCAGCAGCTTCTCAGGCCGGAGCAATCAGCCCCAGCATTTT.

The rearrangement uses TRBV5-1 and TRBJ2-6; possibly TRBD2 for D (5 bases). Trimming left V 4 bases short and J 0 bases short, with 8 bases between. Germline CDR1 and CDR2: SGHRS and YFSETQ. This CDR3 comprises 15 residues. The CDR3 here is CASSLGSSGANVLTF. CDR3 nucleotide sequence: TGCGCCAGCAGCCTAGGGAGCTCTGGGGCCAACGTCCTGACTTTC.

This sequence joins TRBV7-6 and TRBJ2-1; 7 bases fit TRBD1. The CDR3 spans 17 residues. V was clipped by 4 bases and J by 2 bases; unmatched bases: 11. CDR1 is SGHVS, CDR2 FNYEAQ, per germline. CDR3 nucleotide sequence: TGTGCCAGCAGCTCATCCGGACAGGAGGACACCTACAATGAGCAGTTCTTC. Protein: CASSSSGQEDTYNEQFF.

The chain combines TRBV18 with TRBJ2-7; TRBD2 might be the D (5 bases). This CDR3 contains 13 residues. Trimming took 6 bases from V and 1 from J, leaving 10 bases between them. Germline values: CDR1 KGHSH, CDR2 LQKENI. The CDR3 region has the DNA TGTGCCAGCTCGCCCGGGGAATCCTACGAGCAGTACTTC. The encoded protein is CASSPGESYEQYF.

The chain recombines TRBV27 with TRBJ1-1; D call uncertain. Trimming removed 2 bases from V and 4 bases from J, with 8 bases in between. In germline, CDR1 is MNHEY, CDR2 SMNVEV (reference sequence). The CDR3 contains 13 residues. CDR3 sequence: CASSLERFTEAFF. CDR3 in DNA: TGTGCCAGCAGTTTAGAACGGTTCACTGAAGCTTTCTTT.

The chain joins TRBV18 to TRBJ1-2; D not certain. Germline V CDR1 and CDR2: KGHSH, LQKENI. The ends were cut back, 3 bases at V and 1 base at J, with 9 bases in the middle. The CDR3 is 14 amino acids. The CDR3 spells CASSPVADNYGYTF. The CDR3 coding sequence is TGTGCCAGCTCACCGGTCGCGGATAACTATGGCTACACCTTC.

For the CDR3, the DNA is TGTGCCAGCAGCCAAGCCTATTCAGGAGGCTACACCTTC. It codes for CASSQAYSGGYTF. The genes are TRBV3-1 (or the pseudogene TRBV3-2) and TRBJ1-2; D not resolved. There are 13 residues in the CDR3. Trimming took off 1 base at V and 8 bases at J, with 11 bases between the two ends. Germline V lookup: CDR1 LGHDT, CDR2 YNNKEL (reference sequence).